The 17 T cell receptor beta chains in this list originate from one sample, sequenced in a study of blood T cell repertoires in COVID-19. Repertoires were generated with immunoSEQ multiplex PCR, while TCRdb's copy carries only in-frame clones and drops some. Found here are around 130,000 clones, around 84% of them singletons; the top ten hold about 2.6%. Source material: PBMCs or T cells enriched from blood (not recorded which). These receptors were obtained from a man aged 35-49 years with acute COVID-19.

A note on this clone: A junction end diverges from the germline sequence, so it may reflect a read error. This chain connects TRBV9 to TRBJ2-5; 7 bases fit TRBD2. This CDR3 is built from 15 residues. From germline, CDR1 is SGDLS and CDR2 YYNGEE. The CDR3 sequence is CASSVGEGGQATQYF. The CDR3 bases are TGTGCCAGCAGCGTAGGGGAGGGTGGGCAAGCGACCCAGTACTTC.

The chain combines TRBV23-1 with TRBJ2-2; the match to TRBD1 covers 7 bases. TRBV23-1 is an ORF, with its function uncertain. The CDR3 contains 15 residues. CDR3 region: CPREGGVTNTGELFF. The CDR3 DNA is TGCCCTCGGGAAGGGGGCGTTACGAACACCGGGGAGCTGTTTTTT.

The chain joins TRBV3-1 (or the pseudogene TRBV3-2) to TRBJ2-1; D perhaps matches TRBD2 (7 bases). Trimming cost V 4 bases and J 3 bases, with 16 bases left between them. Germline CDR1 is LGHDT and CDR2 is YNNKEL (reference sequence). There are 16 residues in the CDR3. The CDR3 is CASSPIGGGIYNEQFF. CDR3 sequence (DNA): TGTGCCAGCAGCCCCATAGGGGGAGGGATCTACAATGAGCAGTTCTTC.

The rearrangement uses TRBV27 and TRBJ2-1; D remains ambiguous. This CDR3 contains 14 residues. Germline CDR1 is MNHEY and CDR2 is SMNVEV (reference sequence). The germline V and J ends were trimmed by 6 bases and 6 bases, with 15 bases remaining between them. The DNA for the CDR3 is TGTGCCAGCAGCCTATTAATGGGCACCAATGAGCAGTTCTTC. Amino acid sequence: CASSLLMGTNEQFF.

The sample holds one count of this clone. V usage is TRBV7-6 and J usage is TRBJ1-6; a possible D gene is TRBD1 (6 bases). The CDR3 has 15 amino acids. Per germline, CDR1 SGHVS and CDR2 FNYEAQ. V was pared by 7 bases and J by 3 bases, with 13 bases between. CDR3 nucleotides: TGTGCCAGCACACTTAGGACAGACTATAATTCACCCCTCCACTTT. Protein: CASTLRTDYNSPLHF.

This sequence joins TRBV6-5 and TRBJ2-7; D not resolved. The CDR3 contains 15 residues. Germline V gene sequence: CDR1 MNHEY, CDR2 SVGAGI. The V end was cut by 2 bases, the J end by 0 bases, with 11 bases between. CDR3 loop: CASSYSAQFSYEQYF. CDR3 bases: TGTGCCAGCAGTTACAGTGCACAGTTCTCCTACGAGCAGTACTTC.

The chain is built from TRBV7-2 and TRBJ1-3; D is uncertain. The CDR3 covers 15 residues. Trimming left V 1 base short and J 1 base short, with 8 bases between. CDR1 SGHTA and CDR2 FQGNSA come from the germline V gene. CDR3: CASSLDYLSGNTIYF. CDR3 DNA: TGTGCCAGCAGCTTAGACTACTTATCTGGAAACACCATATATTTT.

The gene calls are TRBV30 and TRBJ2-5; D gene uncertain. Per germline, CDR1 GTSNPN and CDR2 SVGIG (reference sequence). V gave up 2 bases and J gave up 5 bases, with 15 bases separating them. This CDR3 spans 14 amino acids. The CDR3 nucleotides read TGTGCCTGGAGTCGAGAGCTAGACGGGGAGACCCAGTACTTC. It encodes CAWSRELDGETQYF.

The V and J genes are TRBV2 and TRBJ1-3, with D possibly being TRBD1 (6 bases). Germline CDR1 SNHLY, CDR2 FYNNEI. CDR3 length: 15 residues. Trimming took 1 base from V and 0 from J, leaving 7 bases between them. The CDR3 coding sequence is TGTGCCAGCAGTGAAGGGGGGCCCTCTGGAAACACCATATATTTT. Its protein product is CASSEGGPSGNTIYF.

The chain is built from TRBV28 and TRBJ1-2; perhaps TRBD1 as D (6 bases). CDR1 MDHEN and CDR2 SYDVKM come from the germline V gene. Trimming cost V 3 bases and J 8 bases, with 13 bases left between them. The CDR3 loop spans 13 amino acids. As DNA, the CDR3 is TGTGCCAGCAGTTTCCCACAGGGTGGAGGCTACACCTTC. Its protein product is CASSFPQGGGYTF.

This chain connects TRBV28 to TRBJ1-2, with D possibly matching TRBD1 (5 bases). The V end was cut by 9 bases, the J end by 4 bases, with 12 bases between. The CDR3 is made up of 12 amino acids. Germline assignment: CDR1 MDHEN and CDR2 SYDVKM. CDR3 sequence (DNA): TGTGCCAGTCAGACAGTCCTCTATGGCTACACCTTC. Amino acids: CASQTVLYGYTF.

The rearrangement joins TRBV6-5 to TRBJ2-1; no definite D call. The length of the CDR3 is 12 residues. Germline-derived CDR1 and CDR2 are MNHEY and SVGAGI. Trimming left V 8 bases short and J 2 bases short, with 7 bases between. This chain's CDR3 is CASAAAYNEQFF. The CDR3 nucleotides read TGTGCCAGCGCGGCCGCCTACAATGAGCAGTTCTTC.

CDR3 sequence reads: CASSSGSAGEGNQPQHF. Here the CDR3 DNA reads TGTGCCAGCAGCTCGGGGTCGGCGGGAGAGGGGAATCAGCCCCAGCATTTT. V gene TRBV28 combines with J gene TRBJ1-5; weak D call: TRBD1 (5 bases). Trimming stripped 6 bases from V and 4 bases from J, with 22 bases between. The CDR3 covers 17 residues. From germline, CDR1 is MDHEN and CDR2 SYDVKM.

The V call is TRBV5-1, the J call TRBJ2-3; possibly TRBD2 for D (7 bases). Trimming left V 4 bases short and J 4 bases short, with 16 bases between. In germline, CDR1 is SGHRS, CDR2 YFSETQ. This CDR3 is built from 15 residues. In nucleotides, the CDR3 is TGCGCCAGCAGCCGGGACGGGGGGCGCTCAGATACGCAGTATTTT. Translation gives CASSRDGGRSDTQYF.

The chain links TRBV19 to TRBJ1-3; D is ambiguous. The CDR3 length is 16 residues. Germline loops: CDR1 LNHDA, CDR2 SQIVND (reference sequence). Trimming pared 7 bases from V and 0 bases from J, leaving 16 bases between. As DNA, the CDR3 is TGTGCCAGTAATAACGGCGGCCTAAACTCTGGAAACACCATATATTTT. Translated: CASNNGGLNSGNTIYF.

The chain couples TRBV5-4 to TRBJ2-2; 7 bases map to TRBD1. CDR1 is SGHNT and CDR2 is YYREEE in the germline V gene (reference sequence). CDR3 size: 15 residues. V shed 3 bases and J 3 bases; nucleotides not matched to a gene: 5. The CDR3 region has the DNA TGTGCCAGCAGCTCGAAGGGGGCGGACACCGGGGAGCTGTTTTTT. Its translation is CASSSKGADTGELFF.

The chain combines TRBV7-9 with TRBJ2-7; a possible D gene is TRBD1 (5 bases). V was trimmed by 5 bases and J by 3 bases, leaving 11 bases between them. Germline values: CDR1 SEHNR, CDR2 FQNEAQ (reference sequence). The CDR3 is 13 amino acids. The DNA of the CDR3 is TGTGCCAGCAGCCCCTCCAGGGTCTACGAGCAGTACTTC. It yields the protein CASSPSRVYEQYF.